The subject of this entry is one T cell receptor (beta chain). V was cut by 0 bases and J by 3 bases, with 6 bases left in between. Germline V lookup: CDR1 LNHDA, CDR2 SQIVND (reference sequence). This CDR3 has 13 residues. Nashville, Tennessee was home to all donors, who were Caucasian adults. Here immunoSEQ multiplex PCR was the method, and the copy in TCRdb shows in-frame clones only, minus some. Of approximately 1,500,000 clones in the sample, 98% were seen once. This record belongs to a study of shared clonotypes between healthy human individuals. This chain connects TRBV19 to TRBJ2-7; no clear D gene. The TCR sequence derives from a man aged 25 to 40 in good health. What was sequenced was naive CD4+ T cells sorted from blood. The subset is: CD45RA+ positively selected. CDR3 sequence reads: CASSIDPNYEQYF. Here the CDR3 DNA reads TGTGCCAGTAGTATAGATCCGAACTACGAGCAGTACTTC. The variable domain in full, with the rest retrieved from reference TRBV19 and TRBJ2-7, is DGGITQSPKYLFRKEGQNVTLSCEQNLNHDAMYWYRQDPGQGLRLIYYSQIVNDFQKGDIAEGYSVSREKKESFPLTVTSAQKNPTAFYLCASSIDPNYEQYFGPGTRLTVT.